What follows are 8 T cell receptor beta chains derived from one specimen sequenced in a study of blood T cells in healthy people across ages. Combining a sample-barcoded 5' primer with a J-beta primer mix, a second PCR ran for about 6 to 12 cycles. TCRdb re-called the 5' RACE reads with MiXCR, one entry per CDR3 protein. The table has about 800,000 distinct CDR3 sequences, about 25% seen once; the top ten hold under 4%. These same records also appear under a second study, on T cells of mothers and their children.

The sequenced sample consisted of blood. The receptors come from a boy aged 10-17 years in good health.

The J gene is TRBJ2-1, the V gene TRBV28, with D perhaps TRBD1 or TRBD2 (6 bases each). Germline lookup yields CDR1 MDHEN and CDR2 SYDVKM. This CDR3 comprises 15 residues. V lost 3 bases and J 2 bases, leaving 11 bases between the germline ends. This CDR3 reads CASSFPGAPYNEQFF. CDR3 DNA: TGTGCCAGCAGTTTCCCGGGGGCCCCCTACAATGAGCAGTTCTTC.

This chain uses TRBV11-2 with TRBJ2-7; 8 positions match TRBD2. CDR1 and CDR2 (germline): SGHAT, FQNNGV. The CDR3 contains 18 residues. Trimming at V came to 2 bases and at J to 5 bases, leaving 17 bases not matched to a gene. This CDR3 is CASSLPGLGPSGWDEQYF. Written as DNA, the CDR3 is TGTGCCAGCAGCTTACCGGGACTAGGGCCATCCGGATGGGACGAGCAGTACTTC.

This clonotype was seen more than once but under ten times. This CDR3 reads CASSWRQEPAYNEQFF. The CDR3 region has the DNA TGTGCCAGCAGCTGGAGACAGGAGCCTGCGTACAATGAGCAGTTCTTC. V gene TRBV7-9 combines with J gene TRBJ2-1, with D maybe TRBD1 (6 bases). Between the trimmed V and J ends, which lost 4 bases and 4 bases, there was a span of 17 bases. Germline V gives CDR1 SEHNR, CDR2 FQNEAQ (reference sequence). The CDR3 is made up of 16 amino acids.

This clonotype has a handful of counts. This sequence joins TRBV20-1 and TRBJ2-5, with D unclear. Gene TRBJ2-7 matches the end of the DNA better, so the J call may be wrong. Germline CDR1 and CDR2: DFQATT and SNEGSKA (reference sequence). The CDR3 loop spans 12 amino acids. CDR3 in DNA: TGCAGTGCTAGACAGTCATCCTACGAGCAGTACTTC. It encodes CSARQSSYEQYF.

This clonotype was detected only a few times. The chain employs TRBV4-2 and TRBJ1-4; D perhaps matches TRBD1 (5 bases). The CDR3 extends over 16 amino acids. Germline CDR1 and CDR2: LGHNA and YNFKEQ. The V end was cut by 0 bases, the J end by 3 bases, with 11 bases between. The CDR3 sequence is CASSQDRGRPNEKLFF. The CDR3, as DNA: TGTGCCAGCAGCCAAGATCGGGGCAGACCTAATGAAAAACTGTTTTTT.

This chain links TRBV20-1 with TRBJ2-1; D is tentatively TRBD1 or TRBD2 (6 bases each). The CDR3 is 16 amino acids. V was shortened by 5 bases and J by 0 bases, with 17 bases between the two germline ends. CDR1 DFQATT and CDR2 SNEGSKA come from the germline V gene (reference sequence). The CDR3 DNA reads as TGCAGTGCTCGGGCGGGAACAGGGAGCTCCTACAATGAGCAGTTCTTC. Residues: CSARAGTGSSYNEQFF.

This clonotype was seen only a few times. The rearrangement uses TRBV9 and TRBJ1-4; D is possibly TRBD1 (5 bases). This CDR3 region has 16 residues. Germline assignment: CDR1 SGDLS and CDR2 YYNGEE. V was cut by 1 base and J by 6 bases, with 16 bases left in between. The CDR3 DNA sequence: TGTGCCAGCAGCGTATGGGGGGAACGTGTATATGAAAAACTGTTTTTT. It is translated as CASSVWGERVYEKLFF.

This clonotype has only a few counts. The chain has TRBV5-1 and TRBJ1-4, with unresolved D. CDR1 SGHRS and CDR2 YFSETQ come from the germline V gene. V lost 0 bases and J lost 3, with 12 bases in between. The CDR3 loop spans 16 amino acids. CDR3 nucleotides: TGCGCCAGCAGCTTGGGTTTCGCAGGAGCTAATGAAAAACTGTTTTTT. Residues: CASSLGFAGANEKLFF.